A single sample gave rise to the 3 T cell receptor beta chains below, sequenced in a study of tumor-infiltrating lymphocytes in primary liver carcinoma (dated by TCRdb to 2015 to 2018). The listed sequencing device is Illumina HiSeq 2500. TCRbeta-specific cDNA was reverse-transcribed from 500 ng total RNA using a constant-region primer and ProtoScript II reverse transcriptase. TCRbeta libraries were built with three nested multiplex PCR rounds, a slightly modified ARM-PCR procedure. Multiplex TRBV1-TRBV30 forward primers and a Cbeta reverse primer were used in the first two PCR rounds, each of which was run for roughly 10 cycles. TCRdb itself trimmed the public reads at Q25 with fastp, ran MiXCR and retained productive beta chains. Every distinct CDR3 protein forms one entry, paired with its most common genes and DNA. The sample records roughly 25,000 distinct CDR3 sequences, approximately 80% of which are singletons. The ten most abundant clones make up more than 30% of the sample.

Total RNA and DNA were co-extracted without cell sorting from around 20-30 mg of bulk tissue using the AllPrep DNA/RNA mini kit. The specimen sequenced was liver tumor tissue from sampling region 5. Read against the paper, the sample's cell subset or site label means: tumor region T5, tumor centre. The receptors shown here come from a woman aged 30 to 39 with primary liver carcinoma and hepatitis B virus infection.

This chain connects TRBV6-1 to TRBJ2-7; D might be TRBD2 (6 bases). Trimming removed 10 bases from V and 12 bases from J, with 31 bases in between. CDR1 is MNHNS, CDR2 SASEGT, per germline. This CDR3 spans 15 amino acids. The CDR3 DNA reads TGTGCCATCAGCCTCGGCCGTCGGGGGACCTACGAGTGGTACTTC. Its protein is CAISLGRRGTYEWYF.

Points on this clonotype: Compared with germline, one end of the junction differs, possibly owing to a read error. This chain uses TRBV28 with TRBJ1-6; the D gene is possibly TRBD1 (6 bases). CDR3 length: 15 amino acids. Germline V CDR1 and CDR2: MDHEN, SYDVKM. The CDR3 DNA is TGTGCCAACAGTTTTTTCCATAGGGGGAGTTCACCCCTCCACTTT. The encoded protein is CANSFFHRGSSPLHF.

Note on this clonotype: One end of the junction varies from germline; a read error may be responsible. The rearrangement links TRBV6-2 or TRBV6-3 to TRBJ1-5; TRBD1 agrees at 10 bases. CDR3 length equals 18 residues. Germline-derived CDR1 and CDR2 are MNHEY and SVGEGT. CDR3 nucleotides: TGTGCCAGCTGTTACTCGGGACAGGGGAATCCGGGCAATCAGCCCCAGCGTTTT. This codes for CASCYSGQGNPGNQPQRF.